This T cell receptor beta chain was captured by sequencing in a study of persistence of HIV-infected CD4 T cells. The libraries were made with immunoSEQ version 4 in survey mode. Sequencing was performed with immunoSEQ multiplex PCR; in TCRdb, only in-frame clones are kept and a portion is missing. The profile covers around 20,000 clones, with around 78% appearing a single time and about 6.8% taken by the ten largest. Deletions cut 5 bases from V and 4 bases from J, with 9 bases between. The germline V gene has CDR1 SGHTA and CDR2 FQGNSA. This CDR3 spans 13 amino acids. The stimulus was lysate of CMV-infected fibroblasts, around 10 ug/mL. Responding CD4+ T cells were sorted by upregulation of both CD40 ligand and CD69. CD8-depleted PBMCs were stimulated roughly 18 hours with anti-CD28/CD49d costimulation, CD40-blocking antibody and enfuvirtide. This clone was found once. No antigen is known for it.

The receptor comes from an adult man with HIV who was CMV-seropositive. This specimen was CD4+ T cells sorted from PBMCs after roughly 20-hour stimulation, taken from a patient who received antiretroviral therapy. The chain recombines TRBV7-2 with TRBJ1-5, with no clear D. CDR3 sequence (DNA): TGTGCCAGCAGCGGGCGGACGAATCAGCCCCAGCATTTT. Translation gives CASSGRTNQPQHF.